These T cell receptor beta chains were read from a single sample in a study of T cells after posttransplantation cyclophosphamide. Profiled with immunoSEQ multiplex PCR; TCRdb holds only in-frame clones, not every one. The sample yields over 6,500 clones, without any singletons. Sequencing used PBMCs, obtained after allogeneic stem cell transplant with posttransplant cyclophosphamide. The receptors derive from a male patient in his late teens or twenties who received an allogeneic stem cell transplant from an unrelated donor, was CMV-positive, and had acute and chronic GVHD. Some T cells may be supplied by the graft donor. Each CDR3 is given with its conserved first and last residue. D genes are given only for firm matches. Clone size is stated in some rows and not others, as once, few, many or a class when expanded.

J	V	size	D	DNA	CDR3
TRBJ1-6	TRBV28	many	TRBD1	TGTGCCAGCAACCCGGGACAGGGGAATTCACCCCTCCACTTT	CASNPGQGNSPLHF
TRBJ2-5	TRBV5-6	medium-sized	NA	TGTGCCAGCAGTGGGGGGGAGACCCAGTACTTC	CASSGGETQYF
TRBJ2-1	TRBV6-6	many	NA	TGTGCCAGCAGTCTTTCGGGACTCCCTGGCAATGAGCAGTTCTTC	CASSLSGLPGNEQFF
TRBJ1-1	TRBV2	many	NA	TGTGCCAGCAGTGAAGTCCGCCGACAGGTCTTTACTGAAGCTTTCTTT	CASSEVRRQVFTEAFF
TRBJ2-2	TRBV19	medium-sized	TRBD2	TGTGCCAGTATCCCCAACGGGGGGGCCCCCGGGGAGCTGTTTTTT	CASIPNGGAPGELFF
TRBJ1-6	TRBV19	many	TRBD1	TGTGCCAGTAGTTTTCCCCCGGGACAGGGACCTAATTCACCCCTCCACTTT	CASSFPPGQGPNSPLHF
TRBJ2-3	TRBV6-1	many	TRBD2	TGTGCCAGCGAGTCGGGGGGGCTCGGCACAGATACGCAGTATTTT	CASESGGLGTDTQYF
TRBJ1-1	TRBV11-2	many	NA	TGTGCCAGCAGCTTAGCGGTCGGGAACACTGAAGCTTTCTTT	CASSLAVGNTEAFF
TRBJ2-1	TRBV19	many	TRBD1	TGTGCCAGTAGTATTCGGGACAGGGGTTACTACAATGAGCAGTTCTTC	CASSIRDRGYYNEQFF
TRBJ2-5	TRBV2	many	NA	TGTGCCAGCAGTCGACGCGGGACGCCACAAGAGACCCAGTACTTC	CASSRRGTPQETQYF
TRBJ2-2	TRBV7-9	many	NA	TGTGCCAGCAGCCCCACCCCGGGACCGCGGGGCACCGGGGAGCTGTTTTTT	CASSPTPGPRGTGELFF
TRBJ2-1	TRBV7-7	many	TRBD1	TGTGCTAGCAGCCTGGGGGCAGGGGGCTACAATGAGCAGTTCTTC	CASSLGAGGYNEQFF
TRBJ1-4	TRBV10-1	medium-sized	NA	TGCGCCAGCAGTGGAGGGTCTGAAAAACTGTTTTTT	CASSGGSEKLFF
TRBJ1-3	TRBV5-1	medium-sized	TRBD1	TGCGCCAGCAGCGGGGGGGACAGGAGTGGAAACACCATATATTTT	CASSGGDRSGNTIYF
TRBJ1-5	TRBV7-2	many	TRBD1	TGTGCCAGCAGCTTGCCAGGGGGGACCAATCAGCCCCAGCATTTT	CASSLPGGTNQPQHF
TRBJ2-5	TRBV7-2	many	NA	TGTGCCAGCAGCGGTGGCGGTAGCGCGGTGACCCAGTACTTC	CASSGGGSAVTQYF
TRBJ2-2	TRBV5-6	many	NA	TGTGCCAGCAGCACTGAGACAGGACCGCCGAACACCGGGGAGCTGTTTTTT	CASSTETGPPNTGELFF
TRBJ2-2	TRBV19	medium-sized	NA	TGTGCCAGTAGTATAGGGAGTAGCGCCGGGGAGCTGTTTTTT	CASSIGSSAGELFF
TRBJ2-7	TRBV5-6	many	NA	TGTGCCAGCAGCTTTATGGACCGGGGCTACGAGCAGTACTTC	CASSFMDRGYEQYF
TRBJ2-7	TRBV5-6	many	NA	TGTGCCAGCTCGGACGGGGACGAGCAGTACTTC	CASSDGDEQYF
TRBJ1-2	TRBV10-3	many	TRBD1	TGTGCCATCAGTCGGGGGGACAGGGACGGCTATGGCTACACCTTC	CAISRGDRDGYGYTF
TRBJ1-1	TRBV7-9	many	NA	TGTGCCAGCAGCTCCGATACAGGGTTCACTGAAGCTTTCTTT	CASSSDTGFTEAFF
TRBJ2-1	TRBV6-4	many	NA	TGTGCCAGCAGTGCAGGCTCCGGGGGTGAGCAGTTCTTC	CASSAGSGGEQFF
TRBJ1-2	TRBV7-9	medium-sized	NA	TGTGCCAGCAGCCGTCAGGATGGGGCATCTGGCTACACCTTC	CASSRQDGASGYTF
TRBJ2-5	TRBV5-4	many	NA	TGTGCCAGCAGCTCCGCCATTCTAAGAGAGACCCAGTACTTC	CASSSAILRETQYF
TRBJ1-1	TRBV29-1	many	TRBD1	TGCAGCGCCCGGACAGGGGGCCTGAACACTGAAGCTTTCTTT	CSARTGGLNTEAFF
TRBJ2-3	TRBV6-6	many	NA	TGTGCCAGCTCCAAAGGGGGTGGTGATACGCAGTATTTT	CASSKGGGDTQYF
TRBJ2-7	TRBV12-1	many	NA	TGTGCCAGCAGCTTCGACAGGGGCCCCGCCGAGCAGTACTTC	CASSFDRGPAEQYF
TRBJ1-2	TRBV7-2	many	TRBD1	TGTGCCAGCAGCTTAGGTGGACAGGGGGCGAAAGACTACACCTTC	CASSLGGQGAKDYTF
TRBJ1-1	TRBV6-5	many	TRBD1	TGTGCCAGCAGTCCCAACCCACAGGGGACTGAAGCTTTCTTT	CASSPNPQGTEAFF
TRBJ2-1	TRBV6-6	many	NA	TGTGCCAGCAGTTACTCGAATCCTAGCACCTACAATGAGCAGTTCTTC	CASSYSNPSTYNEQFF
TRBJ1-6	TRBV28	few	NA	TGTGCCAGCAGTGAGAAACAGGGCACCTATAATTCACCCCTCCACTTT	CASSEKQGTYNSPLHF
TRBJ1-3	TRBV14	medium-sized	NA	TGTGCCAGCAGCCAAATGAGATTTTCGTCCATATATTTT	CASSQMRFSSIYF
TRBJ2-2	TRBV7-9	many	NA	TGTGCCAGCAGCCCCCGAACCCAGGGCCCCGGGGAGCTGTTTTTT	CASSPRTQGPGELFF
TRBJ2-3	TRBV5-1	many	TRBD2	TGCGCCAGCAGCTTCCTTGGGGAGGGACGGGTCGATACGCAGTATTTT	CASSFLGEGRVDTQYF
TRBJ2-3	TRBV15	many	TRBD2	TGTGCCACCAGCAGGGGACTAGCAGTCGGCACAGATACGCAGTATTTT	CATSRGLAVGTDTQYF
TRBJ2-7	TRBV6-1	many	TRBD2	TGTGCCAGCAGTGCGAGACTAGCGGGGGGGCCTAGGGCCTACGAGCAGTACTTC	CASSARLAGGPRAYEQYF
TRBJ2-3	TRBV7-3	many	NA	TGTGCCAGCAGCTTAAATGCGGCGGATACGCAGTATTTT	CASSLNAADTQYF
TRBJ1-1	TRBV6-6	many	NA	TGTGCCAGCAGTCACCCCCGTAGGGGCGATAAAGCTTTCTTT	CASSHPRRGDKAFF
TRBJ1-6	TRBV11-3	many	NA	TGTGCCAGCAGTGCACAGTTCGATTCACCCCTCCACTTT	CASSAQFDSPLHF
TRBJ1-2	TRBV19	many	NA	TGTGCCAGTAGTATGCAGGGTACTGCTGGCTACACCTTC	CASSMQGTAGYTF
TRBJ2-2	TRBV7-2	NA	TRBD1	TGTGCCAGCAGCCCCTGGACAGGCCAATCAACCGCGAACACCGGGGAGCTGTTTTTT	CASSPWTGQSTANTGELFF
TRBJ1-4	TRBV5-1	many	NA	TGCGCCAGCAGCGACCGCCGGGGGGCAGGGGATGAAAAACTGTTTTTT	CASSDRRGAGDEKLFF
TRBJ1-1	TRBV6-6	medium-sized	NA	TGTGCCAGCAGTTACGGACAGAAGAACACTGAAGCTTTCTTT	CASSYGQKNTEAFF
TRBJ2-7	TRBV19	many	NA	TGTGCCAGTAGTACGCTACAGATCACCTACGAGCAGTACTTC	CASSTLQITYEQYF
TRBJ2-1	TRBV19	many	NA	TGTGCCAGTAGTATGCCAGGGGACCCCCTTTCCTACAATGAGCAGTTCTTC	CASSMPGDPLSYNEQFF
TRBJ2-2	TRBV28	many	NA	TGTGCCACCTTCTCCCCAGGGGTGTGGGGCGGGGAGCTGTTTTTT	CATFSPGVWGGELFF
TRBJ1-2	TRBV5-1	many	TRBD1	TGCGCCAGCAGCTTCGGGGACAGGGGGCCGGGAGGCTACACCTTC	CASSFGDRGPGGYTF
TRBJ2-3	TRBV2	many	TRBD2	TGTGCCAGCAGAGGACTAGCGGGGGGGCGTACAGATACGCAGTATTTT	CASRGLAGGRTDTQYF
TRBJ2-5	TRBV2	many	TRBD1	TGTGCCAGCAGGACAGGGGGCGCGGAGACCCAGTACTTC	CASRTGGAETQYF
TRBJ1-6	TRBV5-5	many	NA	TGTGCCAGCAGCTTGGGACCCGCAGGGGATAGTTCACCCCTCCACTTT	CASSLGPAGDSSPLHF
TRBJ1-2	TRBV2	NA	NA	TGTGCCAGCAGTATCGGGGAAGGCTACACCTTC	CASSIGEGYTF
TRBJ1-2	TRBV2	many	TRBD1	TGTGCCAGCAGTGTGGGACAGGGGGGCCCCTATGGCTACACCTTC	CASSVGQGGPYGYTF
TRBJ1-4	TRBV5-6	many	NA	TGTGCCAGCAGCTTAAGGGGTGCAACTAATGAAAAACTGTTTTTT	CASSLRGATNEKLFF
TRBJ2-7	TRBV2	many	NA	TGTGCCAGCAGAGGACAGTCAAACTACGAGCAGTACTTC	CASRGQSNYEQYF
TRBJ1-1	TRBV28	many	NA	TGTGCCAGCTTCGCCGGTGAACAGAGGAACACTGAAGCTTTCTTT	CASFAGEQRNTEAFF
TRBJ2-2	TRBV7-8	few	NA	TGTGCCAGCAGCTTTGGCACAGGGCCGGTAGTCGCGAACACCGGGGAGCTGTTTTTT	CASSFGTGPVVANTGELFF